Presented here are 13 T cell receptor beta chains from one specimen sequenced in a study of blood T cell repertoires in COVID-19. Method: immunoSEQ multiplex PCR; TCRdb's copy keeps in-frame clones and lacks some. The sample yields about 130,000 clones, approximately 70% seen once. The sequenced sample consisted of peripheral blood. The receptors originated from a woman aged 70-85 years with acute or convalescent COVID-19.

The CDR3 sequence is CASSSDRIGNTIYF. The CDR3 DNA reads TGTGCCAGCAGCTCGGACAGGATTGGAAACACCATATATTTT. This chain joins TRBV7-9 and TRBJ1-3; 7 nucleotides agree with TRBD1. The CDR3 spans 14 residues. Trimming took 4 bases from V and 3 from J; bases not matched to a gene: 3. Germline lookup yields CDR1 SEHNR and CDR2 FQNEAQ (reference sequence).

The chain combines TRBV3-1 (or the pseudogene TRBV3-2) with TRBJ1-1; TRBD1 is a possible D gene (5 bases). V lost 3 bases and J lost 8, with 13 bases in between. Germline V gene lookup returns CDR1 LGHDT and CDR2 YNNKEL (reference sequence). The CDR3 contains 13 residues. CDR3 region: CASSQLQGEEAFF. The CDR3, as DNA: TGTGCCAGCAGCCAGCTCCAGGGTGAGGAAGCTTTCTTT.

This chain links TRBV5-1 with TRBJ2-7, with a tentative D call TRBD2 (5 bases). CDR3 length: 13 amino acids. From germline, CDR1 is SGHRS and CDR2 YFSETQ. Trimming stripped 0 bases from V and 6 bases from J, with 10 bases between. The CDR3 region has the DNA TGCGCCAGCAGCTTGGACCTAGCCGGCGAGCAGTACTTC. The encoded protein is CASSLDLAGEQYF.

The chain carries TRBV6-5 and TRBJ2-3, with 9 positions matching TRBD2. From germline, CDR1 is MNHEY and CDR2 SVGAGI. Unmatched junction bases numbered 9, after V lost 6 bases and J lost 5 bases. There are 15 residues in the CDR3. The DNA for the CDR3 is TGTGCCAGCAGGCCAGCGGGGGGCTGGGGAGATACGCAGTATTTT. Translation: CASRPAGGWGDTQYF.

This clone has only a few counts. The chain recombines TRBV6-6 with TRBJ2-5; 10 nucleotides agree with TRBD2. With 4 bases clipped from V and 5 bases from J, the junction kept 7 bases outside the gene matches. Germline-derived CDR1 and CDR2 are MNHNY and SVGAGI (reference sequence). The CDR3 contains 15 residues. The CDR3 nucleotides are TGTGCCAGCAGTTTTACGGGACTAGCGTCGGAGACCCAGTACTTC. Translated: CASSFTGLASETQYF.

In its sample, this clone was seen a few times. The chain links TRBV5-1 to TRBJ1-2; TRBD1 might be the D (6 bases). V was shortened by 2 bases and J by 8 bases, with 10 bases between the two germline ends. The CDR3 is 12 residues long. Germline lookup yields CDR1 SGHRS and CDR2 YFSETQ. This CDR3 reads CASSLGGYGYTF. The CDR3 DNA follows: TGCGCCAGCAGCTTAGGGGGATACGGCTACACCTTC.

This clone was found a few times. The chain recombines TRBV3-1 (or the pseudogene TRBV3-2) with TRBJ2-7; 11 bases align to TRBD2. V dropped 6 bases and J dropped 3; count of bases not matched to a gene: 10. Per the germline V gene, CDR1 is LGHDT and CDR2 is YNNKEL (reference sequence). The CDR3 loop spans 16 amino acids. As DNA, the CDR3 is TGTGCCAGCAGTCGAACCGGGACTAGCGGCAACTACGAGCAGTACTTC. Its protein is CASSRTGTSGNYEQYF.

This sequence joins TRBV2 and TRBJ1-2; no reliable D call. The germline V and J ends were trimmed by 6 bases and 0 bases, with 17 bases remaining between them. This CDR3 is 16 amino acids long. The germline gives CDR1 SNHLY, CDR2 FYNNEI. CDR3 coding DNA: TGTGCCAGCAGGGACTGGGAGAGGGCTTCTAACTATGGCTACACCTTC. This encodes CASRDWERASNYGYTF.

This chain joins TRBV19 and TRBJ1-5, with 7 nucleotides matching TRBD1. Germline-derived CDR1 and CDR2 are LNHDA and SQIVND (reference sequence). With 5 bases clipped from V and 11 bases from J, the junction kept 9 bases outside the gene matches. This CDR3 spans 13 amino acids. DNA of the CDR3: TGTGCCAGTAGTGCCGACAGGGTTGAGGCCCAGCATTTT. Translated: CASSADRVEAQHF.

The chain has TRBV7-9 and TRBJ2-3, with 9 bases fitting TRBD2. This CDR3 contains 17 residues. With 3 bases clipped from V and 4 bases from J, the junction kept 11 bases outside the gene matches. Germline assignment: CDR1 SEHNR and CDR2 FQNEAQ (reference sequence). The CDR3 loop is CASSFSFGSGGADTQYF. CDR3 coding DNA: TGTGCCAGCAGCTTTTCTTTTGGTAGCGGGGGCGCAGATACGCAGTATTTT.

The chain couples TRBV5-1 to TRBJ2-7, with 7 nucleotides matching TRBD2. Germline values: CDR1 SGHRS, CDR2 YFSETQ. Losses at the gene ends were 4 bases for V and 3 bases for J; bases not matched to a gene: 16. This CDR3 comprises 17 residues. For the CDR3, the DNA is TGCGCCAGCAGCCCGTCGGAAGGCGGGGGATCCCTCTACGAGCAGTACTTC. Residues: CASSPSEGGGSLYEQYF. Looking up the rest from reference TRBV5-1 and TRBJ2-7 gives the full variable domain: KAGVTQTPRYLIKTRGQQVTLSCSPISGHRSVSWYQQTPGQGLQFLFEYFSETQRNKGNFPGRFSGRQFSNSRSEMNVSTLELGDSALYLCASSPSEGGGSLYEQYFGPGTRLTVT.

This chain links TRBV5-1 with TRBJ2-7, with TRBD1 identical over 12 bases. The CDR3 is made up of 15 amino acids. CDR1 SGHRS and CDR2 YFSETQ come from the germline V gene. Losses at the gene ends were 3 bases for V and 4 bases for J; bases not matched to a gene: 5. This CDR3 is CASSSWDRGLYEQYF. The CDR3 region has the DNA TGCGCCAGCAGCTCTTGGGACAGGGGGCTATACGAGCAGTACTTC.

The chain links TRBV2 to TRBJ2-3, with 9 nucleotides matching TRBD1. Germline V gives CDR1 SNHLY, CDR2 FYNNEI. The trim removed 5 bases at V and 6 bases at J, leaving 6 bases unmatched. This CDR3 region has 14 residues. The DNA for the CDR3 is TGTGCCAGCAGTATGGGACAGGGTAGGGATACGCAGTATTTT. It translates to CASSMGQGRDTQYF.